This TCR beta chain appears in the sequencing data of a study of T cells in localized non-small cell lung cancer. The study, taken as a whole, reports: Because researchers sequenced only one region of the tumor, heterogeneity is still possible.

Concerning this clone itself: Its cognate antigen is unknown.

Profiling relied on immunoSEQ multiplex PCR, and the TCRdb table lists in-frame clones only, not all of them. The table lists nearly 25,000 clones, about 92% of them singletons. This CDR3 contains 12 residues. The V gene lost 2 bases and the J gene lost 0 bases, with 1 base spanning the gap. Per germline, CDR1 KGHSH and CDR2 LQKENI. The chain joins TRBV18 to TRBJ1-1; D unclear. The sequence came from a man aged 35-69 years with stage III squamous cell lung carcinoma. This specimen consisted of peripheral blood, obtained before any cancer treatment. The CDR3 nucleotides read TGTGCCAGCTCACCAATGAACACTGAAGCTTTCTTT. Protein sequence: CASSPMNTEAFF.